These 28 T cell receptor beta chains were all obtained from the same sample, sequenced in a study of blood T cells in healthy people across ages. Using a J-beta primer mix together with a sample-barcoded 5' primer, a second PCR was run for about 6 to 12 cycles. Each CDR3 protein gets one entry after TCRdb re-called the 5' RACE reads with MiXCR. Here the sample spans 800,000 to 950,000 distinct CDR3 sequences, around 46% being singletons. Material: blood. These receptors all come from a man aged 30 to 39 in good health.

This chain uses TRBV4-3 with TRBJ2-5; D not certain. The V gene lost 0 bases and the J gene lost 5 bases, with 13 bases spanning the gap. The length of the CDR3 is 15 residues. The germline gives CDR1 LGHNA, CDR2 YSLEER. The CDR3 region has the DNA TGCGCCAGCAGCCAAGATCTTGGGTTGGTGGAGACCCAGTACTTC. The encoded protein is CASSQDLGLVETQYF.

The CDR3: CASSFQGLNEQFF. CDR3 DNA sequence: TGTGCCAGCAGCTTCCAGGGTCTCAATGAGCAGTTCTTC. The chain joins TRBV7-3 to TRBJ2-1; weak D call: TRBD1 (5 bases). Germline lookup yields CDR1 SGHTA and CDR2 FQGTGA. V was pared by 3 bases and J by 6 bases, with 9 bases between. The CDR3 length is 13 residues.

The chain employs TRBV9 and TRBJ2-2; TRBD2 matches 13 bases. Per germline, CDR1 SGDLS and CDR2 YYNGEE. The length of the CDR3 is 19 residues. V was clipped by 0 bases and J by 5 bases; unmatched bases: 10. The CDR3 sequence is CASSVATTSGGLRTGELFF. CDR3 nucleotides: TGTGCCAGCAGCGTAGCTACGACTAGCGGGGGGCTTAGAACCGGGGAGCTGTTTTTT.

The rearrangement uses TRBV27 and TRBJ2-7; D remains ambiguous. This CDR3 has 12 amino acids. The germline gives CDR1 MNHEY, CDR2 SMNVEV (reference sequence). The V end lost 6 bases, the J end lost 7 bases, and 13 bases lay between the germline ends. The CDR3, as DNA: TGTGCCAGCAGGGGCCCGGACGGAGAGCAGTACTTC. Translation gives CASRGPDGEQYF.

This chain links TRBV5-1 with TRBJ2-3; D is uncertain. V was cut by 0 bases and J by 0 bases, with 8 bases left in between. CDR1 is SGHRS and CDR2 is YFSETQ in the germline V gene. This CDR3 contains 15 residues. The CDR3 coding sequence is TGCGCCAGCAGCTTGGGGGAATGGAGCACAGATACGCAGTATTTT. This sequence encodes CASSLGEWSTDTQYF.

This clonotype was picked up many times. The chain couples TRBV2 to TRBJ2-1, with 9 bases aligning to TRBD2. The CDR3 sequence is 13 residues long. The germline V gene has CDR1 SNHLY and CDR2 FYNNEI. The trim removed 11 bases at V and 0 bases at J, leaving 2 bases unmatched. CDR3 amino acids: CARSGGSYNEQFF. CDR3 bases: TGTGCCCGTAGCGGGGGCTCCTACAATGAGCAGTTCTTC.

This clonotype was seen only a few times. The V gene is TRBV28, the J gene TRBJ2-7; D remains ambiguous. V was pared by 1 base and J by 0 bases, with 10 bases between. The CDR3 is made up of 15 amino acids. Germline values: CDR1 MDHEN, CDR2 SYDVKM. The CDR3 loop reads CASSLSGESSYEQYF. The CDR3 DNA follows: TGTGCCAGCAGTTTATCCGGTGAAAGCTCCTACGAGCAGTACTTC. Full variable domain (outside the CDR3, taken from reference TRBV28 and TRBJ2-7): DVKVTQSSRYLVKRTGEKVFLECVQDMDHENMFWYRQDPGLGLRLIYFSYDVKMKEKGDIPEGYSVSREKKERFSLILESASTNQTSMYLCASSLSGESSYEQYFGPGTRLTVT.

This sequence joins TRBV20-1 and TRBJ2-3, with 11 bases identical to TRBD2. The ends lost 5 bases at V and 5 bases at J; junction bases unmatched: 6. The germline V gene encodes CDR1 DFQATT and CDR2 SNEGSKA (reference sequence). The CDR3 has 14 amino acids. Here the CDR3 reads CSARSGGAKDTQYF. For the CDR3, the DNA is TGCAGTGCTCGTAGCGGGGGGGCTAAAGATACGCAGTATTTT.

The CDR3: CSARRISGANVLTF. The CDR3 bases are TGCAGTGCTAGACGGATCTCTGGGGCCAACGTCCTGACTTTC. The rearrangement joins TRBV20-1 to TRBJ2-6; D gene unclear. CDR1 and CDR2 from the germline V gene are DFQATT and SNEGSKA (reference sequence). Trimming removed 2 bases at V and 0 bases at J, with 5 bases between. The CDR3 is made up of 14 amino acids.

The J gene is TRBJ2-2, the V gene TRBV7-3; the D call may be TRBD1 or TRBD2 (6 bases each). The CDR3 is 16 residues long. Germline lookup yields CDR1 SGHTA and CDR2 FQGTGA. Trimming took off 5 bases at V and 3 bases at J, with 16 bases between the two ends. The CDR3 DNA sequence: TGTGCCAGCAGCACGACCCTAGGGGGGTACACCGGGGAGCTGTTTTTT. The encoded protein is CASSTTLGGYTGELFF.

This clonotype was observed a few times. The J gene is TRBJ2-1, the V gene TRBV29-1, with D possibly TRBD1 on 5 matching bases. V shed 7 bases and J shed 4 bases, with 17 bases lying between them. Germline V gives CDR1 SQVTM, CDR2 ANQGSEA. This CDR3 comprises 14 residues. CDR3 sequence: CSGSSWGGYNEQFF. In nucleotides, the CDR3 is TGCAGCGGCAGCTCGTGGGGCGGTTACAATGAGCAGTTCTTC.

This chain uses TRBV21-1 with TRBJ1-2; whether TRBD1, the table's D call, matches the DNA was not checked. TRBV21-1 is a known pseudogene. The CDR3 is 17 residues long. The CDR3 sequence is CASSILPGPGANYGYTF. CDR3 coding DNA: TGTGCCAGCAGCATCCTCCCCGGTCCAGGGGCAAACTATGGCTACACCTTC.

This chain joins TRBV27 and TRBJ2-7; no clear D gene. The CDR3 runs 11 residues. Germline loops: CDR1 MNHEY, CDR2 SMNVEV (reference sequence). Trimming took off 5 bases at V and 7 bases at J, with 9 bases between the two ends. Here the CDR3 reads CASSGYGEQYF. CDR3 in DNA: TGTGCCAGCAGTGGGTATGGAGAGCAGTACTTC.

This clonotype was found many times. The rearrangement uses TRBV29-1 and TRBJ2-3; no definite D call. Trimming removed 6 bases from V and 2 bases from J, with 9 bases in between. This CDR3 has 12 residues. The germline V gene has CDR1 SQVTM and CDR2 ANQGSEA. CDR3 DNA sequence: TGCAGCGTCAAAGAAGACACAGATACGCAGTATTTT. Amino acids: CSVKEDTDTQYF.

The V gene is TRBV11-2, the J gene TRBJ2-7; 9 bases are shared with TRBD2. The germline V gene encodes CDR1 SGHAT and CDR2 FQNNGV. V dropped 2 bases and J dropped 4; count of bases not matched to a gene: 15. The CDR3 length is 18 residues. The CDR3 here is CASSLSNLEREVGYEQYF. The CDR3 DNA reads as TGTGCCAGCAGCTTATCGAATTTGGAGCGGGAGGTGGGATACGAGCAGTACTTC.

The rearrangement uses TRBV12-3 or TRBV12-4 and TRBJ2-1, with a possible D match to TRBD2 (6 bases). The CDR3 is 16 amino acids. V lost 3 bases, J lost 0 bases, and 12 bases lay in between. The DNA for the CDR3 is TGTGCCAGCAGTTTCTTCGGGGGTGGCTCCTACAATGAGCAGTTCTTC. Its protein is CASSFFGGGSYNEQFF.

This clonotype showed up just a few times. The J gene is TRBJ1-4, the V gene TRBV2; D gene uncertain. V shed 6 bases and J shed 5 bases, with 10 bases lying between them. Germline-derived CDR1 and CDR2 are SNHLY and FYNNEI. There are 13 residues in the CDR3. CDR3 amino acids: CASRMTRNEKLFF. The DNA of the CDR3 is TGTGCCAGCAGAATGACGAGAAATGAAAAACTGTTTTTT. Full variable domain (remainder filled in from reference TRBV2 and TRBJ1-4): EPEVTQTPSHQVTQMGQEVILRCVPISNHLYFYWYRQILGQKVEFLVSFYNNEISEKSEIFDDQFSVERPDGSNFTLKIRSTKLEDSAMYFCASRMTRNEKLFFGSGTQLSVL.

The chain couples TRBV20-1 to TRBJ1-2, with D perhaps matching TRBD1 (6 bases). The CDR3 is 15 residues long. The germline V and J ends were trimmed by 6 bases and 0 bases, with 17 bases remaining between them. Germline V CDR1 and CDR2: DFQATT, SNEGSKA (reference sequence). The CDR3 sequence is CSARDTWRANYGYTF. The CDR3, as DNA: TGCAGTGCCAGGGACACCTGGAGAGCTAACTATGGCTACACCTTC.

The CDR3 protein is CASSQEFSPDTQYF. The CDR3 nucleotides read TGTGCCAGCAGCCAAGAGTTCAGTCCAGATACGCAGTATTTT. This chain uses TRBV14 with TRBJ2-3; D call uncertain. V lost 0 bases and J 4 bases, leaving 8 bases between the germline ends. Germline loops: CDR1 SGHDN, CDR2 FVKESK. This CDR3 is built from 14 residues.

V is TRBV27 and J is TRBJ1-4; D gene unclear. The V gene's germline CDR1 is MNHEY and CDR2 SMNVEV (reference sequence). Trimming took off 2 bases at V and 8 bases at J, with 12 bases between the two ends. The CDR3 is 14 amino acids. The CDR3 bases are TGTGCCAGCAGTTTAGCCGCGCCCCAAGAAAAACTGTTTTTT. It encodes CASSLAAPQEKLFF. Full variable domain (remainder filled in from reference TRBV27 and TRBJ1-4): EAQVTQNPRYLITVTGKKLTVTCSQNMNHEYMSWYRQDPGLGLRQIYYSMNVEVTDKGDVPEGYKVSRKEKRNFPLILESPSPNQTSLYFCASSLAAPQEKLFFGSGTQLSVL.

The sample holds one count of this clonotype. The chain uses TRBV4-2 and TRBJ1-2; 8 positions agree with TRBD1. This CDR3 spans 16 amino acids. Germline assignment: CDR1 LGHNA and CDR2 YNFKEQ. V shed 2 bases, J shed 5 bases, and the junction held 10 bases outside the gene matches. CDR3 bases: TGTGCCAGCAGCCAACGTCCCAGGGGGCCCCTATATGGCTACACCTTC. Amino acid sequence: CASSQRPRGPLYGYTF.

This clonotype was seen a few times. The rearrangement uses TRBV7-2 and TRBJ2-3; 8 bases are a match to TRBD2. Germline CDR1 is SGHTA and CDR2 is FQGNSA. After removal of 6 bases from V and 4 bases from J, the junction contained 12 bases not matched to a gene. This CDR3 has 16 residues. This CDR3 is CASREFGGAVADTQYF. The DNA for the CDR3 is TGTGCCAGCAGGGAATTCGGGGGGGCCGTCGCAGATACGCAGTATTTT.

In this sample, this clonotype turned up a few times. The chain's CDR3 is CASSQGLALVADTQYF. CDR3 bases: TGTGCCAGCAGCCAAGGACTAGCCCTCGTCGCGGATACGCAGTATTTT. The genes are TRBV3-1 and TRBJ2-3; 7 nucleotides agree with TRBD2. The germline V gene has CDR1 LGHDT and CDR2 YNNKEL (reference sequence). The ends lost 1 base at V and 6 bases at J; junction bases unmatched: 10. The CDR3 is 16 amino acids.

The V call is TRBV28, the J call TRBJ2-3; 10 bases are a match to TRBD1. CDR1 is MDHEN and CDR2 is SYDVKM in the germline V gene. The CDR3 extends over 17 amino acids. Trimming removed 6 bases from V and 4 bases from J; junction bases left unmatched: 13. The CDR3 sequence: CASSGEQDRGQSDTQYF. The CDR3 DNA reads TGTGCCAGCAGCGGAGAACAAGACAGGGGGCAGTCAGATACGCAGTATTTT.

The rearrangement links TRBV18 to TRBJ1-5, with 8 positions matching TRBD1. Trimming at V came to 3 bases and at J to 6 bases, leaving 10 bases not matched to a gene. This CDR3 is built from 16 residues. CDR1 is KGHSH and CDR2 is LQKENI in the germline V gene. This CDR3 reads CASSPRDGQGGQPQHF. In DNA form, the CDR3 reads TGTGCCAGCTCACCCCGGGACGGACAGGGTGGTCAGCCCCAGCATTTT.

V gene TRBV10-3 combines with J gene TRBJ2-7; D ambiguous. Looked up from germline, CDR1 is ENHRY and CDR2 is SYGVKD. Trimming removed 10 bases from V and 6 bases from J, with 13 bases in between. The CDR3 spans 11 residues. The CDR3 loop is CATRSSSEQYF. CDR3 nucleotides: TGTGCCACTCGGTCGTCTAGCGAGCAGTACTTC.

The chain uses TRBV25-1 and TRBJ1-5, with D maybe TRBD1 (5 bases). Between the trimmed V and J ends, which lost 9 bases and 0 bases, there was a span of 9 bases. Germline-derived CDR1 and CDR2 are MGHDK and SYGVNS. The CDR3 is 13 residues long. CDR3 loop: CASRDGSNQPQHF. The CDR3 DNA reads TGTGCCAGTCGGGACGGTAGCAATCAGCCCCAGCATTTT.

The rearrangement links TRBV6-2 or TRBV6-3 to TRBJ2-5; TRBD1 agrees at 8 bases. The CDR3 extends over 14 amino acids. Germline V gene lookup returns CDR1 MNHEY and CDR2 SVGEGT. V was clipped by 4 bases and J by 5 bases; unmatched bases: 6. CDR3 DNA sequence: TGTGCCAGCAGTTTGGGACAGGCGGTGGAGACCCAGTACTTC. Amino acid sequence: CASSLGQAVETQYF.